This T cell receptor beta chain was sequenced for a study of CD8 T cells in Susac syndrome. Whole-study findings and limits: Peak Susac CD8+ clonal expansion was seen in TEMRA cells and active patients.

V dropped 4 bases and J dropped 5 bases, with 6 bases sitting between them. The germline gives CDR1 MDHEN, CDR2 SYDVKM. The CDR3 totals 11 residues. Concerning this clonotype itself: Antigen unknown.

RNA amounts of about 0.5 to 1 ug underwent reverse transcription with random hexamers. TCR beta CDR3 was amplified by immunoSEQ multiplex PCR. This amplification extended across 54 Vbeta and 13 Jbeta segments. TCRdb re-analysed the immunoSEQ multiplex PCR reads in MiXCR, keeping a single row per CDR3 protein. The data contain around 95,000 distinct CDR3 sequences, around 95% of them singletons. FACS was used to enrich TEMRA cells, whereas the CD8+ and CD4+ T cells were obtained by negative isolation. The chain employs TRBV28 and TRBJ2-7, with D unresolved. This clonotype was sampled from a human donor with Susac syndrome. Source material: CD8+ T cells from PBMCs. The CDR3 DNA is TGTGCCAGCAGTTCGGACCACGAGCAGTACTTC. It yields the protein CASSSDHEQYF.